Below, 29 T cell receptor beta chains from the same sample are listed, as sequenced in a study of Tregs in tolerant kidney transplant recipients. The assay was immunoSEQ multiplex PCR, and TCRdb's table has in-frame clones only and misses some. Of about 21,000 clones listed, roughly 80% were seen once; the top ten hold under 30%. Recipients received nonmyeloablative bone marrow transplants from related graft donors, with transient mixed chimerism. This sample comprised CD8+ T cells from blood (PBMCs), obtained 6 months after the transplant. These receptors were collected from a human patient who received a combined kidney and bone marrow transplant. Some of the T cells might come from the graft donor.

This clone was seen once. The chain has TRBV15 and TRBJ2-7; D remains ambiguous. The ends were cut back, 0 bases at V and 0 bases at J, with 6 bases in the middle. The CDR3 sequence is 14 residues long. Germline V gives CDR1 LNHNV, CDR2 YYDKDF (reference sequence). CDR3 residues: CATSRDGFSYEQYF. The CDR3 region has the DNA TGTGCCACCAGCAGAGATGGCTTCTCCTACGAGCAGTACTTC.

The J gene is TRBJ2-7, the V gene TRBV11-2, with 9 bases identical to TRBD1. The CDR3 covers 14 residues. Germline V gene lookup returns CDR1 SGHAT and CDR2 FQNNGV. V lost 6 bases to trimming and J lost 1 base; unmatched junction nucleotides: 4. In nucleotides, the CDR3 is TGTGCCAGCAGTGGGACAGGGAGATCCTACGAGCAGTACTTC. Translated: CASSGTGRSYEQYF.

V gene TRBV10-3 combines with J gene TRBJ1-1; D ambiguous. CDR1 ENHRY and CDR2 SYGVKD come from the germline V gene. The CDR3 runs 13 residues. V lost 7 bases, J lost 1 base, and 10 bases lay in between. CDR3 in amino acids: CAIIDEGNTEAFF. Written as DNA, the CDR3 is TGTGCCATCATAGATGAGGGGAACACTGAAGCTTTCTTT.

This clone qualifies as medium-sized (0.01 to 0.1%). The rearrangement uses TRBV4-1 and TRBJ1-3; 7 nucleotides align to TRBD1. The CDR3 is made up of 16 amino acids. Germline CDR1 MGHRA, CDR2 YSYEKL. The V and J ends lost 0 bases and 4 bases, in that order; junction bases with no gene match: 6. The DNA of the CDR3 is TGCGCCAGCAGCCAAGACTCAGGGGGATCGGGAAACACCATATATTTT. As protein: CASSQDSGGSGNTIYF.

The gene calls are TRBV7-2 and TRBJ2-7, with 11 bases matching TRBD2. Germline assignment: CDR1 SGHTA and CDR2 FQGNSA. The CDR3 has 17 residues. After removal of 5 bases from V and 0 bases from J, the junction contained 9 bases not matched to a gene. The CDR3 here is CASSPTSGAYSSYEQYF. CDR3 DNA: TGTGCCAGCAGCCCGACTAGCGGGGCATACAGCTCCTACGAGCAGTACTTC.

V usage is TRBV7-6 and J usage is TRBJ2-7, with 8 bases lining up with TRBD2. J gave up 1 base and V 1 base, and 9 bases lay outside the gene matches. The length of the CDR3 is 17 residues. Germline lookup yields CDR1 SGHVS and CDR2 FNYEAQ. The CDR3 protein is CASSLEEAGGPSYEQYF. DNA for the CDR3: TGTGCCAGCAGCTTAGAAGAGGCGGGGGGACCGTCCTACGAGCAGTACTTC.

CDR3: CASPGDSIPEAFF. For the CDR3, the DNA is TGTGCCAGCCCAGGGGACAGTATCCCTGAAGCTTTCTTT. This sequence joins TRBV21-1 and TRBJ1-1; TRBD1 is the table's D call, not checked against the DNA. TRBV21-1 is an annotated pseudogene. This CDR3 has 13 amino acids.

The gene calls are TRBV5-1 and TRBJ2-2; D may be TRBD1 (5 bases). Between the trimmed V and J ends, which lost 4 bases and 1 base, there was a span of 14 bases. CDR3 length: 16 residues. Per germline, CDR1 SGHRS and CDR2 YFSETQ. The CDR3 protein is CASSLPKTVNTGELFF. CDR3 coding DNA: TGCGCCAGCAGCCTACCTAAGACAGTGAACACCGGGGAGCTGTTTTTT.

The chain has TRBV28 and TRBJ1-3; D is ambiguous. The germline V and J ends were trimmed by 2 bases and 0 bases, with 8 bases remaining between them. Germline-derived CDR1 and CDR2 are MDHEN and SYDVKM. CDR3 length: 15 amino acids. CDR3: CASSLTPGSGNTIYF. CDR3 DNA: TGTGCCAGCAGTTTAACCCCGGGCTCTGGAAACACCATATATTTT.

This clone turned up a few times. The J gene is TRBJ1-4, the V gene TRBV4-3; D uncertain. Per germline, CDR1 LGHNA and CDR2 YSLEER. The CDR3 is 16 residues long. V lost 0 bases, J lost 4 bases, and 12 bases lay in between. CDR3 in amino acids: CASSQDRRARNEKLFF. CDR3 coding DNA: TGCGCCAGCAGCCAAGATCGGAGGGCCCGTAATGAAAAACTGTTTTTT.

This clone has only a few counts. The CDR3 DNA follows: TGTGCCAGCAGCCGACTAGCGGGACCAGATACGCAGTATTTT. As protein: CASSRLAGPDTQYF. The J gene is TRBJ2-3, the V gene TRBV7-3; 11 bases map to TRBD2. CDR1 and CDR2 (germline): SGHTA, FQGTGA. Unmatched junction bases numbered 2, after V lost 5 bases and J lost 4 bases. This CDR3 has 14 residues.

The rearrangement joins TRBV30 to TRBJ1-5, with D tentatively TRBD1 (5 bases). V lost 0 bases, J lost 4 bases, and 10 bases lay in between. Germline CDR1 is GTSNPN and CDR2 is SVGIG (reference sequence). The CDR3 extends over 14 amino acids. CDR3: CAWSVGVGNQPQHF. The CDR3 DNA is TGTGCCTGGAGTGTAGGGGTAGGTAATCAGCCCCAGCATTTT.

This sequence joins TRBV4-3 and TRBJ2-5; the D gene is possibly TRBD2 (6 bases). The germline V gene has CDR1 LGHNA and CDR2 YSLEER. This CDR3 region has 15 residues. V was pared by 0 bases and J by 4 bases, with 12 bases between. CDR3 in DNA: TGCGCCAGCAGCCAAGACCTCGGGAGAGGAGAGACCCAGTACTTC. Amino acid sequence: CASSQDLGRGETQYF.

The chain carries TRBV4-3 and TRBJ2-3; maybe TRBD2 (6 bases). This CDR3 has 17 amino acids. V was pared by 4 bases and J by 2 bases, with 19 bases between. The V gene's germline CDR1 is LGHNA and CDR2 YSLEER. CDR3 residues: CASSLTSSAGHTDTQYF. The CDR3 DNA is TGCGCCAGCAGCCTTACTAGCTCGGCCGGCCACACAGATACGCAGTATTTT.

The chain recombines TRBV4-2 with TRBJ2-7, with 8 positions matching TRBD2. The CDR3 is made up of 13 amino acids. CDR1 is LGHNA and CDR2 is YNFKEQ in the germline V gene. V gave up 5 bases and J gave up 5 bases; unmatched junction bases: 5. CDR3 in DNA: TGTGCCAGCAGCGTGTTTAGCGGGAACGAGCAGTACTTC. Translated, it gives CASSVFSGNEQYF.

This rearrangement joins TRBV2 to TRBJ2-1; 8 nucleotides agree with TRBD2. Per the germline V gene, CDR1 is SNHLY and CDR2 is FYNNEI. This CDR3 is 14 amino acids long. V lost 5 bases to trimming and J lost 5 bases; unmatched junction nucleotides: 5. CDR3 sequence: CASSRTSGHNEQFF. The CDR3 nucleotides read TGTGCCAGCAGTCGAACTAGCGGACACAATGAGCAGTTCTTC.

CDR3 in amino acids: CASSAPSAGVSYEQFF. CDR3 DNA: TGTGCCAGCAGCGCTCCCTCAGCGGGAGTTTCGTATGAGCAGTTCTTC. The chain combines TRBV9 with TRBJ2-1; TRBD2 matches at 8 bases. Per the germline V gene, CDR1 is SGDLS and CDR2 is YYNGEE. The CDR3 covers 16 residues. V shed 3 bases and J 8 bases; nucleotides not matched to a gene: 13.

The V gene is TRBV7-2, the J gene TRBJ2-5, with a weak D call TRBD2 (7 bases). Germline loops: CDR1 SGHTA, CDR2 FQGNSA. The ends were cut back, 5 bases at V and 2 bases at J, with 24 bases in the middle. This CDR3 is 18 amino acids long. The CDR3 region has the DNA TGTGCCAGCAGCATACCCCGGACCTGGCGGGGGCTTCAAGAGACCCAGTACTTC. Protein: CASSIPRTWRGLQETQYF.

V and J are TRBV5-4 and TRBJ1-2, with unresolved D. The CDR3 spans 14 residues. Germline CDR1 reads SGHNT; CDR2 reads YYREEE (reference sequence). Between the trimmed V and J ends, which lost 0 bases and 2 bases, there was a span of 8 bases. The CDR3 reads CASSLDGGNYGYTF. Written as DNA, the CDR3 is TGTGCCAGCAGCTTGGATGGAGGGAACTATGGCTACACCTTC.

J is TRBJ2-1 and V is TRBV12-5; 8 bases align to TRBD1. Germline CDR1 LGHNT, CDR2 FRNRAP. CDR3 size: 17 residues. The trim removed 6 bases at V and 7 bases at J, leaving 17 bases unmatched. CDR3 coding DNA: TGTGCTAGTGGACATCCCCTGGCAGGGGGCAGAGGGAATGAGCAGTTCTTC. Translating gives CASGHPLAGGRGNEQFF.

The CDR3 nucleotides are TGTGCCAGCAGTGAAGCGCTTGGAGGGAACCCCCCCCTCCACTTT. As protein: CASSEALGGNPPLHF. The chain joins TRBV2 to TRBJ1-6, with D unresolved. The germline CDR1 and CDR2 sequences are SNHLY and FYNNEI. CDR3 length: 15 residues. V was cut by 0 bases and J by 13 bases, with 16 bases left in between.

As DNA, the CDR3 is TGTGCCAGCGCCGCTAGTCCCGGGGAGCTGTTTTTT. Amino acid sequence: CASAASPGELFF. The chain recombines TRBV2 with TRBJ2-2; D gene ambiguous. V was clipped by 8 bases and J by 6 bases, with 10 bases between them. The CDR3 runs 12 residues. Germline loops: CDR1 SNHLY, CDR2 FYNNEI. The whole variable domain, filled in from reference TRBV2 and TRBJ2-2, reads EPEVTQTPSHQVTQMGQEVILRCVPISNHLYFYWYRQILGQKVEFLVSFYNNEISEKSEIFDDQFSVERPDGSNFTLKIRSTKLEDSAMYFCASAASPGELFFGEGSRLTVL.

The chain links TRBV18 to TRBJ2-7, with 7 positions matching TRBD1. CDR3 size: 15 residues. The V segment lost 2 bases and the J segment 3 bases; nucleotides outside the gene matches: 7. Looked up from germline, CDR1 is KGHSH and CDR2 is LQKENI. CDR3 loop: CASSPGRQGIYEQYF. CDR3 nucleotide sequence: TGTGCCAGCTCACCAGGGAGACAGGGTATCTACGAGCAGTACTTC.

CDR3: CASSLGGGLVAYNEQFF. In DNA, the CDR3 is TGTGCCAGCAGCTTGGGGGGGGGACTAGTCGCTTACAATGAGCAGTTCTTC. The rearrangement links TRBV5-8 to TRBJ2-1, with TRBD2 matching 8 bases. Germline trimming cut 0 bases from V and 4 bases from J; bases unmatched to any gene: 9. This CDR3 has 17 amino acids. CDR1 and CDR2 from the germline V gene are SGHTS and YDEGEE.

The chain uses TRBV11-1 and TRBJ1-2; D might be TRBD1 (6 bases). Trimming removed 6 bases from V and 3 bases from J, with 14 bases in between. The V gene's germline CDR1 is SGHAT and CDR2 FQDESV (reference sequence). The CDR3 sequence is 14 residues long. The CDR3 sequence is CASRLKTGDYGYTF. CDR3 coding DNA: TGTGCCAGCAGACTGAAGACAGGAGACTATGGCTACACCTTC.

This clone occurred once. The chain uses TRBV5-1 and TRBJ2-1; TRBD2 agrees at 8 bases. Germline values: CDR1 SGHRS, CDR2 YFSETQ. The CDR3 totals 16 residues. Trimming took 0 bases from V and 7 from J; bases not matched to a gene: 9. The CDR3 sequence is CASSLASAGVLNEQFF. As DNA, the CDR3 is TGCGCCAGCAGCTTGGCCTCAGCGGGAGTTTTAAATGAGCAGTTCTTC.

The genes are TRBV5-4 and TRBJ2-7; 8 bases are a match to TRBD1. The J segment lost 4 bases and the V segment lost 2 bases, leaving 8 bases of the junction unmatched. Germline CDR1 reads SGHNT; CDR2 reads YYREEE (reference sequence). CDR3 length: 15 amino acids. The CDR3 protein is CASSFVSGGGYEQYF. Written as DNA, the CDR3 is TGTGCCAGCAGCTTCGTTTCAGGGGGCGGGTACGAGCAGTACTTC.

The chain couples TRBV7-8 to TRBJ2-1; 12 nucleotides align to TRBD2. After removal of 5 bases from V and 0 bases from J, the junction contained 8 bases not matched to a gene. The germline gives CDR1 SGHVS, CDR2 FQNEAQ. The CDR3 consists of 18 residues. The CDR3 loop reads CASSLQLAGGLSYNEQFF. The DNA for the CDR3 is TGTGCCAGCAGCCTACAACTAGCGGGGGGTCTCTCCTACAATGAGCAGTTCTTC.

This chain joins TRBV27 and TRBJ2-7; D may be TRBD2 (6 bases). Trimming removed 2 bases at V and 2 bases at J, with 7 bases between. There are 13 residues in the CDR3. Germline-derived CDR1 and CDR2 are MNHEY and SMNVEV (reference sequence). The CDR3: CASSLGGTYEQYF. The CDR3 coding sequence is TGTGCCAGCAGTTTAGGCGGGACCTACGAGCAGTACTTC.